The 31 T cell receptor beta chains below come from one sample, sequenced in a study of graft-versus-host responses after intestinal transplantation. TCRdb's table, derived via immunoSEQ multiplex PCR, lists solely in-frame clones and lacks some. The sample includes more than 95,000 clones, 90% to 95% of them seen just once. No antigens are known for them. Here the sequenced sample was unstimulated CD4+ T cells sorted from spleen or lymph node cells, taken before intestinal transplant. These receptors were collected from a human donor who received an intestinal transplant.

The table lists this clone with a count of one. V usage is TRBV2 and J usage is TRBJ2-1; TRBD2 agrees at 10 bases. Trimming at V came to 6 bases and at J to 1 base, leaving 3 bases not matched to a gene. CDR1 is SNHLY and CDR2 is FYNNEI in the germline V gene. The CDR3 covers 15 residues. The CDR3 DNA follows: TGTGCCAGCAGCCGGACTAGCGGTTCCTACAATGAGCAGTTCTTC. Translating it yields CASSRTSGSYNEQFF. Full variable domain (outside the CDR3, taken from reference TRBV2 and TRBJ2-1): EPEVTQTPSHQVTQMGQEVILRCVPISNHLYFYWYRQILGQKVEFLVSFYNNEISEKSEIFDDQFSVERPDGSNFTLKIRSTKLEDSAMYFCASSRTSGSYNEQFFGPGTRLTVL.

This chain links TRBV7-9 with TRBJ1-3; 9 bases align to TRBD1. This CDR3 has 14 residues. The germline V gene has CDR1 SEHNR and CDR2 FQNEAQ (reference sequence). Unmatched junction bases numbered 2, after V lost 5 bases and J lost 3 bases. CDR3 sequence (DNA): TGTGCCAGCAGCGGGACAGGGCATGGAAACACCATATATTTT. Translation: CASSGTGHGNTIYF.

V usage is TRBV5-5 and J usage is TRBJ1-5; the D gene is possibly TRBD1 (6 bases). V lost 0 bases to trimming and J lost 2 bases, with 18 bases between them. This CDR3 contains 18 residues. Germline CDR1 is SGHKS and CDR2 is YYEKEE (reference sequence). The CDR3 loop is CASSLGSGVSAGNQPQHF. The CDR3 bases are TGTGCCAGCAGCTTGGGCTCAGGGGTTAGTGCGGGCAATCAGCCCCAGCATTTT.

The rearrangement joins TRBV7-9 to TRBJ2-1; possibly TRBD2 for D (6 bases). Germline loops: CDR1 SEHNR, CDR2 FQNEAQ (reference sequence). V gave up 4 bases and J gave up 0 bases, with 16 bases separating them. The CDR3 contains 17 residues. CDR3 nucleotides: TGTGCCAGCAGCTCCCCGGGGACTGGGACCTCCTACAATGAGCAGTTCTTC. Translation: CASSSPGTGTSYNEQFF.

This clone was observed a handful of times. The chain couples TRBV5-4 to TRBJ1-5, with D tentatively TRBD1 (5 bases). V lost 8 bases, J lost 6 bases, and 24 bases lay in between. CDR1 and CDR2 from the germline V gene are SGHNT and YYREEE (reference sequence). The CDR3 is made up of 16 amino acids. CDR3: CARAVRSWRGPQPQHF. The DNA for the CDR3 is TGTGCCAGGGCTGTTCGAAGTTGGCGGGGCCCTCAGCCCCAGCATTTT.

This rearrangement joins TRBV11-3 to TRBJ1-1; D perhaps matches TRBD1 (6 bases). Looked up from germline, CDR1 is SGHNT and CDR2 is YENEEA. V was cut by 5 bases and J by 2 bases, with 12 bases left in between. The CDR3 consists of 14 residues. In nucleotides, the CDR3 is TGTGCCAGCAGCCCGCGGACAGCCAACACTGAAGCTTTCTTT. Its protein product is CASSPRTANTEAFF.

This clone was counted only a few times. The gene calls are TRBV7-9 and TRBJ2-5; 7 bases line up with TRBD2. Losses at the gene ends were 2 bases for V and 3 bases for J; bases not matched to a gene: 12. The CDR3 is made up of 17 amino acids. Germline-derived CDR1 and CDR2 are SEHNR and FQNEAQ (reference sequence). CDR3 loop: CASSLLGASGGKETQYF. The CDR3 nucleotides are TGTGCCAGCAGCTTATTAGGGGCTAGCGGAGGCAAAGAGACCCAGTACTTC.

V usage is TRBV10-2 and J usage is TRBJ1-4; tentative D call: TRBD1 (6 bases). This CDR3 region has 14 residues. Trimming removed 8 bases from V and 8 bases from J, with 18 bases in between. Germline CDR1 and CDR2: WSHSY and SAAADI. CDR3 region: CASSLTGLSEKLFF. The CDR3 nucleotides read TGCGCCAGCTCTCTAACAGGGTTGAGCGAAAAACTGTTTTTT.

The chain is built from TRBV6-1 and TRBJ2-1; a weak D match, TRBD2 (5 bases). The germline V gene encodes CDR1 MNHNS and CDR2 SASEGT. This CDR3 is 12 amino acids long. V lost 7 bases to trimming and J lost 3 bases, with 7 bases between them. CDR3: CASIRDYNEQFF. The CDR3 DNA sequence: TGTGCCAGCATTCGGGACTACAATGAGCAGTTCTTC.

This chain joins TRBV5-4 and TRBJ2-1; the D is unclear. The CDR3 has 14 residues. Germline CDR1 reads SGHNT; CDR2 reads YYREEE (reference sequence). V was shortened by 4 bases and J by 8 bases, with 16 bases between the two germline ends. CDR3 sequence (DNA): TGTGCCAGCAGCGTTGAGAGGCCTGAGGATGAGCAGTTCTTC. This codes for CASSVERPEDEQFF.

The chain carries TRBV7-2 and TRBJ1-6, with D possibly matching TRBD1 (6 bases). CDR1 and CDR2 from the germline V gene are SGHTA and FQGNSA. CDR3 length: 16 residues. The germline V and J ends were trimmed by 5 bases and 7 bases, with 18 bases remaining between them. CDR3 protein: CASSPAGTRDNSPLHF. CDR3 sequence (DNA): TGTGCCAGCAGCCCGGCCGGGACACGGGACAATTCACCCCTCCACTTT.

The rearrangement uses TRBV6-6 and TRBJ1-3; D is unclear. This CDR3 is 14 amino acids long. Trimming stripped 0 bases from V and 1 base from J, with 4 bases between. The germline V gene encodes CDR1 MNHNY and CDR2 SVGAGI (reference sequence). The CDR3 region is CASSYSSSGNTIYF. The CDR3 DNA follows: TGTGCCAGCAGTTACTCGAGTTCTGGAAACACCATATATTTT.

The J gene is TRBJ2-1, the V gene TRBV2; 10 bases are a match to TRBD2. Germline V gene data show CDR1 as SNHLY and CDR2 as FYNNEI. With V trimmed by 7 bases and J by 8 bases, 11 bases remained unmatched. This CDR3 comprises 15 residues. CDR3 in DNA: TGTGCCAGCAAAGTATCTAGCGGGAGTATCGATGAGCAGTTCTTC. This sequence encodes CASKVSSGSIDEQFF.

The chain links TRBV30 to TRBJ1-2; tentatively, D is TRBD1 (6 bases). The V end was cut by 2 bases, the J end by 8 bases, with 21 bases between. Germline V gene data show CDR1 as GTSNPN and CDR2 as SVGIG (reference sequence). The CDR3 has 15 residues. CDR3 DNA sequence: TGTGCCTGGAGTTCCACAGAAACCACAGGGTTCGGCTACACCTTC. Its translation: CAWSSTETTGFGYTF. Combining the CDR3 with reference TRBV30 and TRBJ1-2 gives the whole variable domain SQTIHQWPATLVQPVGSPLSLECTVEGTSNPNLYWYRQAAGRGLQLLFYSVGIGQISSEVPQNLSASRPQDRQFILSSKKLLLSDSGFYLCAWSSTETTGFGYTFGSGTRLTVV.

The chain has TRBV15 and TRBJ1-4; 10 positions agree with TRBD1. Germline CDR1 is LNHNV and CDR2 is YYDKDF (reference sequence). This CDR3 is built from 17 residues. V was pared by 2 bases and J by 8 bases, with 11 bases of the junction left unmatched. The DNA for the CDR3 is TGTGCCACCAGCAGAAACTTTCCTGGACAGGGGGACGAAAAACTGTTTTTT. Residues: CATSRNFPGQGDEKLFF.

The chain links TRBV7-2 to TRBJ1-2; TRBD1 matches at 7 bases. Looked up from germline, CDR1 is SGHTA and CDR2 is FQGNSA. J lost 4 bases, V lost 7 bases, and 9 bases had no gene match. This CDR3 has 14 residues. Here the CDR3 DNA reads TGTGCCAGCACCCGACAGGGTTCGGGCTATGGCTACACCTTC. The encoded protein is CASTRQGSGYGYTF.

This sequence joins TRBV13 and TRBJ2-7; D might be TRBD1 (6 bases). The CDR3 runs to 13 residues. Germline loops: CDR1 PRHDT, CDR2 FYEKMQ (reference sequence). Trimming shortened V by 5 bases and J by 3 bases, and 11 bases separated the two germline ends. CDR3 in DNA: TGTGCCAGCAGCCCGAGGGGGAACTACGAGCAGTACTTC. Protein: CASSPRGNYEQYF.

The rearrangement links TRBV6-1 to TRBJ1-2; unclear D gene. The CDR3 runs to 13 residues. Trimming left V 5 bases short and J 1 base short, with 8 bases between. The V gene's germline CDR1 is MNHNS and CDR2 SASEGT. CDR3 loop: CASSWSVNYGYTF. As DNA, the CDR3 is TGTGCCAGCAGTTGGAGTGTTAACTATGGCTACACCTTC.

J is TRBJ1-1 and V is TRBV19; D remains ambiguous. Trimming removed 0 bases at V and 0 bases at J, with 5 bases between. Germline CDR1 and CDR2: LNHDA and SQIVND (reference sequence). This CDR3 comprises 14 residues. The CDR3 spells CASSIDRVNTEAFF. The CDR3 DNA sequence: TGTGCCAGTAGTATAGATCGCGTGAACACTGAAGCTTTCTTT.

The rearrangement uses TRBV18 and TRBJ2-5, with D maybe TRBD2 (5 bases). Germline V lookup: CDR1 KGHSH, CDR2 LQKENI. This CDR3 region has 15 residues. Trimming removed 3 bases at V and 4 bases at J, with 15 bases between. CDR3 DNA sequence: TGTGCCAGCTCACCCGGTTCCGGGATTCGAGAGACCCAGTACTTC. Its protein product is CASSPGSGIRETQYF.

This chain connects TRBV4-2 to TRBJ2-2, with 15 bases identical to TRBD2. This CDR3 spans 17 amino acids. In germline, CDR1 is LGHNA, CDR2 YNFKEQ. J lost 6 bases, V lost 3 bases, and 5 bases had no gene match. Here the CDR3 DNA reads TGTGCCAGCAGCCACCCTGGGACTAGCGGGGGGTCCGGGGAGCTGTTTTTT. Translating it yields CASSHPGTSGGSGELFF.

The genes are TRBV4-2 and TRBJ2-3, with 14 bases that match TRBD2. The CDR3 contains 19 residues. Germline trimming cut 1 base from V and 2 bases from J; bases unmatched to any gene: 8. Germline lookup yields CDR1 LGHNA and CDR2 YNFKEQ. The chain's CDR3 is CASSQVRTSGGYYTDTQYF. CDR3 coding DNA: TGTGCCAGCAGCCAAGTTAGGACTAGCGGGGGGTATTACACAGATACGCAGTATTTT.

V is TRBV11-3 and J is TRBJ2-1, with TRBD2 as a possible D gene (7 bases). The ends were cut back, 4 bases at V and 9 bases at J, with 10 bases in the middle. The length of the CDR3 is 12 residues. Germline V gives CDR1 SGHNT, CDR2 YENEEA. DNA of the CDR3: TGTGCCAGCAGCTCTAGGGGGGGTGAGCAGTTCTTC. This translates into CASSSRGGEQFF. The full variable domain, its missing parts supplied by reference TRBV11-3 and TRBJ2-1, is EAGVVQSPRYKIIEKKQPVAFWCNPISGHNTLYWYLQNLGQGPELLIRYENEEAVDDSQLPKDRFSAERLKGVDSTLKIQPAELGDSAVYLCASSSRGGEQFFGPGTRLTVL.

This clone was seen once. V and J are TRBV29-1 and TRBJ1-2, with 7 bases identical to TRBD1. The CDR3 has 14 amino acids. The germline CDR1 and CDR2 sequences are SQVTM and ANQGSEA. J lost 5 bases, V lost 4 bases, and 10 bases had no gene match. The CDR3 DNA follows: TGCAGCGTTGCCCCAGACAGGGTAGAATATGGCTACACCTTC. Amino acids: CSVAPDRVEYGYTF. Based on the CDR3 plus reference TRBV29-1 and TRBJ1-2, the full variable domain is SAVISQKPSRDICQRGTSLTIQCQVDSQVTMMFWYRQQPGQSLTLIATANQGSEATYESGFVIDKFPISRPNLTFSTLTVSNMSPEDSSIYLCSVAPDRVEYGYTFGSGTRLTVV.

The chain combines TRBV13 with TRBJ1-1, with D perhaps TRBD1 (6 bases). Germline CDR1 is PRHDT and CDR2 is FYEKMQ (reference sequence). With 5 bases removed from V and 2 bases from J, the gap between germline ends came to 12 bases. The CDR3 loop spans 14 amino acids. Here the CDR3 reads CASSLTGTNTEAFF. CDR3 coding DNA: TGTGCCAGCAGCCTAACCGGGACAAACACTGAAGCTTTCTTT.

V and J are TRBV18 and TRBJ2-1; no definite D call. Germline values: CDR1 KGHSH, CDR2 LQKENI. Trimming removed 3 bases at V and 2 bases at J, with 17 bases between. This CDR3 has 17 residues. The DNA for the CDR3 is TGTGCCAGCTCACCTCCGAACTCCCCACCTCCCTACAATGAGCAGTTCTTC. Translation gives CASSPPNSPPPYNEQFF.

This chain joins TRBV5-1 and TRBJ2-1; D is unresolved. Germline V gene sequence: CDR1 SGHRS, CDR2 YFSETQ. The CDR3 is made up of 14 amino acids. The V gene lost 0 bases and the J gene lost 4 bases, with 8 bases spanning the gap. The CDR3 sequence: CASSLATGYNEQFF. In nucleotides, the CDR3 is TGCGCCAGCAGCTTGGCGACTGGTTACAATGAGCAGTTCTTC.

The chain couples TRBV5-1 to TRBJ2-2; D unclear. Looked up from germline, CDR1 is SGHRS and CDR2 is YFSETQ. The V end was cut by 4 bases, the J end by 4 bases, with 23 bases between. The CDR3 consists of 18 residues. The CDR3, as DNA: TGCGCCAGCAGCCGTGGTGATCACGCGAATTTACCCACCGGGGAGCTGTTTTTT. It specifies CASSRGDHANLPTGELFF.

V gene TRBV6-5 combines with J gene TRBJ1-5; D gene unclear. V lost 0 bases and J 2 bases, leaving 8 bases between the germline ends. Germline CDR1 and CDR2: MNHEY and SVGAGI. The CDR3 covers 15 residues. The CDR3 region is CASSYSRRGNQPQHF. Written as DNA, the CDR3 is TGTGCCAGCAGTTACTCGAGGCGGGGCAATCAGCCCCAGCATTTT.

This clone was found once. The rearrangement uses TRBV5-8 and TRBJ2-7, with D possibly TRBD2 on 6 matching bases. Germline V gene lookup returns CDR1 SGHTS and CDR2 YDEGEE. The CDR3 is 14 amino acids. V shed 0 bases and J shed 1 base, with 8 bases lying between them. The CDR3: CASSLGTTSYEQYF. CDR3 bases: TGTGCCAGCAGCTTGGGGACTACTTCCTACGAGCAGTACTTC.

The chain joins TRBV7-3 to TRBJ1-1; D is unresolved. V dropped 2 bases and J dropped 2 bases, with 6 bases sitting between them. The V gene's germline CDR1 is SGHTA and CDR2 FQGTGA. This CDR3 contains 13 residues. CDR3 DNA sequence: TGTGCCAGCAGCTTAGTCAGAAACACTGAAGCTTTCTTT. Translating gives CASSLVRNTEAFF.